Here is one T cell receptor (beta chain) with its context. Its antigen is undetermined. The data stem from a study of cytomegalovirus exposure and HLA in healthy donors. The primer mix had 60 Vbeta and 13 Jbeta primers. The method was immunoSEQ multiplex PCR; TCRdb's version includes in-frame clones alone and lacks a portion of them. The sample consists of some 150,000 clones, 80% to 90% of them appearing once. The CDR3 length is 12 residues. Germline lookup yields CDR1 SGHAT and CDR2 FQNNGV. Trimming stripped 1 base from V and 4 bases from J, with 4 bases between. Regarding the study as a whole: Reportedly, HLA-A and HLA-B alleles of most subjects were accurately predicted from TCR beta. TCR beta V- and J-gene trimming, according to a later analysis, was linked to a missense DCLRE1C variant. Later work associated 17,000 or so TCR beta sequences with HLA alleles at 0.05 false discovery rate.

Sequenced: PBMCs. The chain is built from TRBV11-2 and TRBJ1-2; D gene uncertain. The TCR sequence derives from a young woman in good health and CMV-seropositive. The CDR3, as DNA: TGTGCCAGCAGCTTAGGCGTCTATGGCTACACCTTC. It is translated as CASSLGVYGYTF.